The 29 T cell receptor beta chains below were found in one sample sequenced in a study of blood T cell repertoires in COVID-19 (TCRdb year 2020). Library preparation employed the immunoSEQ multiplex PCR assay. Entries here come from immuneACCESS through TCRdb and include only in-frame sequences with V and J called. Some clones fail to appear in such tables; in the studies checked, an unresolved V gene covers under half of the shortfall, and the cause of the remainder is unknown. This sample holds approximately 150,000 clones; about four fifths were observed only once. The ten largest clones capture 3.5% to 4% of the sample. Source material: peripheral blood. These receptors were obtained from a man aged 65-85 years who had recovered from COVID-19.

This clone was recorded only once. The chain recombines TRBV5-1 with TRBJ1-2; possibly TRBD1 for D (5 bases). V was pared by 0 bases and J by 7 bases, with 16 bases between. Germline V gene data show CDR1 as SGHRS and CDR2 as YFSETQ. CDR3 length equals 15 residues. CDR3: CASSLDRMQISGYTF. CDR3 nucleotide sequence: TGCGCCAGCAGCTTGGACAGGATGCAGATCTCTGGCTACACCTTC.

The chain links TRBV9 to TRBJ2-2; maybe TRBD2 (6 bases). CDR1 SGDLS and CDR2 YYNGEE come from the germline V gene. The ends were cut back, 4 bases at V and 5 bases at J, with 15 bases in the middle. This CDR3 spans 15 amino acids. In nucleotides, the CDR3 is TGTGCCAGCAGCTTTTGGGGGGATCGGACCGGGGAGCTGTTTTTT. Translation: CASSFWGDRTGELFF.

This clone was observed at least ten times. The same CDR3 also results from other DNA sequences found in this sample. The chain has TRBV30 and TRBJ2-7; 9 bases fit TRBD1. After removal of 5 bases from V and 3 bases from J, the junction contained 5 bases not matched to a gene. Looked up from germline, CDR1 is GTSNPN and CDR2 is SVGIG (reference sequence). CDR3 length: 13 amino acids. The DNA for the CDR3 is TGTGCCTGGGGACGGGGACAGGGCTACGAGCAGTACTTC. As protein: CAWGRGQGYEQYF.

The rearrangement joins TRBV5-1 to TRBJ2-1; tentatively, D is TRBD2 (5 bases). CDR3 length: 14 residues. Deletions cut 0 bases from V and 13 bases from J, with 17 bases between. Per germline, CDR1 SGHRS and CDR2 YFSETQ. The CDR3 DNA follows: TGCGCCAGCAGCTTGGAGCGGTACCCCCGAACACAGTTCTTC. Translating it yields CASSLERYPRTQFF.

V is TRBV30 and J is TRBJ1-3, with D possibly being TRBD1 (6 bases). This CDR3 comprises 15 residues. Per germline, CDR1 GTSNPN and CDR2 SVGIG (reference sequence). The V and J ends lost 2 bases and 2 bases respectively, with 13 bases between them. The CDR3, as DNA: TGTGCCTGGAGTCAATCGACAGGTCCTGGAAACACCATATATTTT. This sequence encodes CAWSQSTGPGNTIYF.

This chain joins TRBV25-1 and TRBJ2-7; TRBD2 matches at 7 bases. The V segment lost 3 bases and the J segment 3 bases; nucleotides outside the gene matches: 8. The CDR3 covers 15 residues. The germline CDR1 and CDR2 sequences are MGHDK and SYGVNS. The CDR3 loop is CASSEGGKGVYEQYF. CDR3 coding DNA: TGTGCCAGCAGTGAGGGGGGGAAAGGGGTCTACGAGCAGTACTTC.

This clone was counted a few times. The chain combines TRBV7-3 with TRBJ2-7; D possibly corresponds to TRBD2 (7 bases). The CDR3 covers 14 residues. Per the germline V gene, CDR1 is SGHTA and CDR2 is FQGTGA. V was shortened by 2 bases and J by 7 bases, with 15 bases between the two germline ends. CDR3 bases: TGTGCCAGCAGCTTAGGCGGGGGCCTGGGGGAGCAGTACTTC. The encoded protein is CASSLGGGLGEQYF.

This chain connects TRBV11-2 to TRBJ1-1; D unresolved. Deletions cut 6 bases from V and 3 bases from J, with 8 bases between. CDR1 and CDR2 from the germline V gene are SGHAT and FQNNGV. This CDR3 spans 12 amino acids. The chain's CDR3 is CASSRGYTEAFF. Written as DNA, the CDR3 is TGTGCCAGCAGTAGAGGGTACACTGAAGCTTTCTTT.

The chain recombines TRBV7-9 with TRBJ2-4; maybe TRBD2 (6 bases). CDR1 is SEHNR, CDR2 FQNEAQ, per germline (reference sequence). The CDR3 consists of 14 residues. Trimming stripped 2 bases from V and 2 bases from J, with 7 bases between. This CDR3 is CASSLLASKNIQYF. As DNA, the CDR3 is TGTGCCAGCAGCTTACTAGCGTCCAAAAACATTCAGTACTTC.

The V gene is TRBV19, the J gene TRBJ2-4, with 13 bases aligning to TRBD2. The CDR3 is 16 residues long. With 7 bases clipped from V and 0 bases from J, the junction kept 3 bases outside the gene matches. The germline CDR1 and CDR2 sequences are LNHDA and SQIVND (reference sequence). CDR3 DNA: TGTGCCAGTACCGGGACTAGCGGGATAGCCAAAAACATTCAGTACTTC. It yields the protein CASTGTSGIAKNIQYF.

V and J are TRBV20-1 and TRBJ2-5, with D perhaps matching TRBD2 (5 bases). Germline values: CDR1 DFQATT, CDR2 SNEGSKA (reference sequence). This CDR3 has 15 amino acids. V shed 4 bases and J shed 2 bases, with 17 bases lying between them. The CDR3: CSAIEPSRIQETQYF. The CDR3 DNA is TGCAGTGCTATTGAACCTAGCAGAATTCAAGAGACCCAGTACTTC.

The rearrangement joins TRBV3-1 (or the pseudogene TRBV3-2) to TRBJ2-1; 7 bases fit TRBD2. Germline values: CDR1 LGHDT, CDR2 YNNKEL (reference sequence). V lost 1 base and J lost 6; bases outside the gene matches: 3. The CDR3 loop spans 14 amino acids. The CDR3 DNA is TGTGCCAGCAGCCAAGTTGCTAGCGGCAATGAGCAGTTCTTC. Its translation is CASSQVASGNEQFF.

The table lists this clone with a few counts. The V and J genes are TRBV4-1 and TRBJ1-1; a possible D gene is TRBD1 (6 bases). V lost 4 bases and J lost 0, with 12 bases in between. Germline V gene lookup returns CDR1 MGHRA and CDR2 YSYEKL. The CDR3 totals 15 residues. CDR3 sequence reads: CASSLGDNVNTEAFF. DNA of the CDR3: TGCGCCAGCAGCCTCGGGGACAACGTGAACACTGAAGCTTTCTTT.

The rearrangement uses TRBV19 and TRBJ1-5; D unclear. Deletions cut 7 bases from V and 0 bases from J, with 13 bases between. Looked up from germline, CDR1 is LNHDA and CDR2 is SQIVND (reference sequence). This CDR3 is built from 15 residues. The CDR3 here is CASKREEYSNQPQHF. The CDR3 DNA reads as TGTGCCAGTAAAAGGGAGGAATATAGCAATCAGCCCCAGCATTTT.

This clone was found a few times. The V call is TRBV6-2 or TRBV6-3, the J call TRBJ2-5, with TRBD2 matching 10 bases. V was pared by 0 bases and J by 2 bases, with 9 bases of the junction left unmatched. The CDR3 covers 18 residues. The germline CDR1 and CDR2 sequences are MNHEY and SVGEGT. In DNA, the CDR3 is TGTGCCAGCAGTTACTCGACCTGGACTAGCGGATTTCAAGAGACCCAGTACTTC. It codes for CASSYSTWTSGFQETQYF.

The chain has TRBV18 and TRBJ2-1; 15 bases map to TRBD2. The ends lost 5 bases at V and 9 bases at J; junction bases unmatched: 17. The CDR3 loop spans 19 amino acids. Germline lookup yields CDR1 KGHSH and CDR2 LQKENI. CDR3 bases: TGTGCCAGCTCAACATGGACTAGCGGGAGGGCCGAGGAAATTGGTGAGCAGTTCTTC. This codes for CASSTWTSGRAEEIGEQFF.

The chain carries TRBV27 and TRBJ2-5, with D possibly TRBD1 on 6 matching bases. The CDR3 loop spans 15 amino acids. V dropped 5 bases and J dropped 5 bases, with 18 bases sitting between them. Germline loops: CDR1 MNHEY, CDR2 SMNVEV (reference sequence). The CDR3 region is CASSLRAWGPETQYF. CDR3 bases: TGTGCCAGCAGTCTCCGGGCCTGGGGGCCGGAGACCCAGTACTTC.

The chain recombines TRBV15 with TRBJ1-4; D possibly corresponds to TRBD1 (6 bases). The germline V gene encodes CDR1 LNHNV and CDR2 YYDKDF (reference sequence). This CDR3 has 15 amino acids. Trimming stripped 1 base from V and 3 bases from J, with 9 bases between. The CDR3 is CATSRGEGANEKLFF. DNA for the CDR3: TGTGCCACCAGCAGAGGGGAGGGGGCTAATGAAAAACTGTTTTTT.

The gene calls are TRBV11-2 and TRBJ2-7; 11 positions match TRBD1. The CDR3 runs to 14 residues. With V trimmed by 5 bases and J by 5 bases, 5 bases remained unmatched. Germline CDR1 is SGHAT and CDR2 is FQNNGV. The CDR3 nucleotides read TGTGCCAGCAGCCGACGGACAGGGGGCGACGAGCAGTACTTC. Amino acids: CASSRRTGGDEQYF.

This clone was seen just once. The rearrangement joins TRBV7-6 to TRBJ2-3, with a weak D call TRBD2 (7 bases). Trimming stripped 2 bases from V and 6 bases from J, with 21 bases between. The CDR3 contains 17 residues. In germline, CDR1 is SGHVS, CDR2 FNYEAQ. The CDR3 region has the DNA TGTGCCAGCAGCTTACCAGGAGGGGGGGGACGGCCGGATACGCAGTATTTT. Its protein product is CASSLPGGGGRPDTQYF.

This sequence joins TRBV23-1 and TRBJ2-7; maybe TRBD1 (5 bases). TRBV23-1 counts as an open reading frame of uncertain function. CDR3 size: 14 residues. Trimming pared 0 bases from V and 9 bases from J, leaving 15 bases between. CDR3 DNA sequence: TGCGCCAGCAGTCAATCCGTACAAGGGGTCGGGCAGTACTTC. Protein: CASSQSVQGVGQYF.

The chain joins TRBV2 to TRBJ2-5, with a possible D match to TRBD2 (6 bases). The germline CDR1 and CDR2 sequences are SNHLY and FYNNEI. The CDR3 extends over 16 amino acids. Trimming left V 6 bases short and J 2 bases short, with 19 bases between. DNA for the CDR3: TGTGCCAGCAGGGCCTTGGGGGGTAGAGGTCAAGAGACCCAGTACTTC. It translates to CASRALGGRGQETQYF.

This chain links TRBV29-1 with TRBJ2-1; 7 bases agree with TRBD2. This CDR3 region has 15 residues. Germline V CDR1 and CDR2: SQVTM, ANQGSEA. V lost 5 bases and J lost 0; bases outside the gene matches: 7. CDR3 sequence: CSVSSGRSSYNEQFF. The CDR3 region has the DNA TGCAGCGTTTCTAGCGGCAGAAGCTCCTACAATGAGCAGTTCTTC.

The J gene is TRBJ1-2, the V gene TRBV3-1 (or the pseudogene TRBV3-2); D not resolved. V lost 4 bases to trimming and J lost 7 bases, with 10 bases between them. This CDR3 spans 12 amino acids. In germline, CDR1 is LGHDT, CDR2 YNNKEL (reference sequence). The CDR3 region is CASSLESGGYTF. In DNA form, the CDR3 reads TGTGCCAGCAGCCTCGAGAGTGGTGGCTACACCTTC.

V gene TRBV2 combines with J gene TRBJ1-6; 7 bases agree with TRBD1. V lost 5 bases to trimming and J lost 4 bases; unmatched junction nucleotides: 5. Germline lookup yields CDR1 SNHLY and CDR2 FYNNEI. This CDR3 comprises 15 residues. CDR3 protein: CASSPPGQYNSPLHF. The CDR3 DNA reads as TGTGCCAGCAGTCCCCCGGGACAGTATAATTCACCCCTCCACTTT.

The CDR3, as DNA: TGCAGTGCTAGTGCCCCGGGACTAGCGGAACGGTCAATCTTCACAGATACGCAGTATTTT. Residues: CSASAPGLAERSIFTDTQYF. The chain combines TRBV20-1 with TRBJ2-3, with 11 positions matching TRBD2. Germline CDR1 reads DFQATT; CDR2 reads SNEGSKA (reference sequence). The trim removed 3 bases at V and 2 bases at J, leaving 19 bases unmatched. CDR3 length: 20 residues.

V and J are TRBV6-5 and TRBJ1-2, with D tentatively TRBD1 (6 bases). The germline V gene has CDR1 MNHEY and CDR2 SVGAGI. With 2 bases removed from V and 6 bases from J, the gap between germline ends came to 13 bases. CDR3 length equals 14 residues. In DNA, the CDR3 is TGTGCCAGCAGTTACCGGGGGGCTAAAAATGGCTACACCTTC. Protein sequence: CASSYRGAKNGYTF.

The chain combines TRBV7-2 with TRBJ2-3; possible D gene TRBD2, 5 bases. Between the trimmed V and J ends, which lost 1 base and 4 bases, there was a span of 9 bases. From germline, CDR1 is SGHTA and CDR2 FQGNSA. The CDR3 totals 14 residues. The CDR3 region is CASSLERKSDTQYF. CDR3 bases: TGTGCCAGCAGCTTAGAGCGGAAATCAGATACGCAGTATTTT.

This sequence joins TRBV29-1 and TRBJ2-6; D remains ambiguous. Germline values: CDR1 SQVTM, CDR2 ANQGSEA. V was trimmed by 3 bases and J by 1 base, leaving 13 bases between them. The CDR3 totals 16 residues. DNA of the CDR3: TGCAGCGTTGATATATCGTTGGAGTCTGGGGCCAACGTCCTGACTTTC. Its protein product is CSVDISLESGANVLTF.